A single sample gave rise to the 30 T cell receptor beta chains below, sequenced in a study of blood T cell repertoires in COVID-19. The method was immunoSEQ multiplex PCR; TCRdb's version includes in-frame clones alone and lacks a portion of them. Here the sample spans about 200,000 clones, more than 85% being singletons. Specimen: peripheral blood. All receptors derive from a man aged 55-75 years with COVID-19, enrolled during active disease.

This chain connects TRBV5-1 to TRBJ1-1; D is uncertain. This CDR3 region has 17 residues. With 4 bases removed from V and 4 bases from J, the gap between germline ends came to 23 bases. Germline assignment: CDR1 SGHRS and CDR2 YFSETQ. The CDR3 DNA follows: TGCGCCAGCAGCCAATACTCTCCGGGAAGACGAGGCACTGAAGCTTTCTTT. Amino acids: CASSQYSPGRRGTEAFF.

CDR3 sequence reads: CASSESHGIELTSEAFF. The CDR3 nucleotides are TGCGCCAGCAGTGAGTCTCATGGCATCGAGCTGACTAGTGAAGCTTTCTTT. The chain joins TRBV10-1 to TRBJ1-1, with unresolved D. Trimming stripped 0 bases from V and 7 bases from J, with 21 bases between. CDR1 is WNHNN, CDR2 SYGVQD, per germline (reference sequence). This CDR3 contains 17 residues.

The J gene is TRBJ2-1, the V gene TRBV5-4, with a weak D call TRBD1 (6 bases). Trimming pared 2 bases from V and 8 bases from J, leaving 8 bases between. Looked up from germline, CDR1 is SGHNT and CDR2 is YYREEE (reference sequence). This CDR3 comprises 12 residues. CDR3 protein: CASSLQGYEQFF. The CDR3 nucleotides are TGTGCCAGCAGCTTACAGGGCTATGAGCAGTTCTTC. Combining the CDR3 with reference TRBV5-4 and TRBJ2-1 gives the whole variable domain ETGVTQSPTHLIKTRGQQVTLRCSSQSGHNTVSWYQQALGQGPQFIFQYYREEENGRGNFPPRFSGLQFPNYSSELNVNALELDDSALYLCASSLQGYEQFFGPGTRLTVL.

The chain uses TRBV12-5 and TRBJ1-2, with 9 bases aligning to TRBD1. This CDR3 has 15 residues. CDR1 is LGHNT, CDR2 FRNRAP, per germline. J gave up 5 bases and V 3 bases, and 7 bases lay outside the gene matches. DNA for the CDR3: TGTGCTAGTGGTTTCCACATGGACAGGGGATATGGCTACACCTTC. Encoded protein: CASGFHMDRGYGYTF.

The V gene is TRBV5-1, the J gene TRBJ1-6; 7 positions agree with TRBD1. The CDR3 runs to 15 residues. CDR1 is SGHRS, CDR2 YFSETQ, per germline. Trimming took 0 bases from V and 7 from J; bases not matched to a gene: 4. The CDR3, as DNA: TGCGCCAGCAGCTTGGAGGGGGCGGGAAATTCACCCCTCCACTTT. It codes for CASSLEGAGNSPLHF. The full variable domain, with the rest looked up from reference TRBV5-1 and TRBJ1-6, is KAGVTQTPRYLIKTRGQQVTLSCSPISGHRSVSWYQQTPGQGLQFLFEYFSETQRNKGNFPGRFSGRQFSNSRSEMNVSTLELGDSALYLCASSLEGAGNSPLHFGNGTRLTVT.

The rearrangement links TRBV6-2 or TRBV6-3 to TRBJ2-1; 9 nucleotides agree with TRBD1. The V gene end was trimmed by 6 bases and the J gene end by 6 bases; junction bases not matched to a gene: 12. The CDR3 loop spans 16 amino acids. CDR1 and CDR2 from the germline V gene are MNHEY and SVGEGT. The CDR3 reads CASSHRTGDVVNEQFF. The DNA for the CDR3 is TGTGCCAGCAGCCACCGGACAGGGGATGTGGTCAATGAGCAGTTCTTC.

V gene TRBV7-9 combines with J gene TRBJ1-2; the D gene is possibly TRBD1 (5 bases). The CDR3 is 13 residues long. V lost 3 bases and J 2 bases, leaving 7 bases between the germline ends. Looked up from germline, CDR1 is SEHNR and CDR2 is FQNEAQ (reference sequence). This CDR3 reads CASSFPGNYGYTF. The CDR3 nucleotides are TGTGCCAGCAGCTTTCCAGGGAACTATGGCTACACCTTC.

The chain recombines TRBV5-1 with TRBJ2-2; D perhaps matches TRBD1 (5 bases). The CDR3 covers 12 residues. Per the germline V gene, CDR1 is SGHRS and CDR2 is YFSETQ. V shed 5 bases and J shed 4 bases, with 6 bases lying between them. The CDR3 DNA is TGCGCCAGCAGTAGGGGCACCGGGGAGCTGTTTTTT. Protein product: CASSRGTGELFF.

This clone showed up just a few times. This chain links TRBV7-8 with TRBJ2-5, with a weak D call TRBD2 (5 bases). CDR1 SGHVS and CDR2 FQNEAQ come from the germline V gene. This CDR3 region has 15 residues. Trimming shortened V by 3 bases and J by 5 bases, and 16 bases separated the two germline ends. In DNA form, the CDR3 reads TGTGCCAGCAGCTTCGGTGGCCTGACGGGGGAGACCCAGTACTTC. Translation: CASSFGGLTGETQYF.

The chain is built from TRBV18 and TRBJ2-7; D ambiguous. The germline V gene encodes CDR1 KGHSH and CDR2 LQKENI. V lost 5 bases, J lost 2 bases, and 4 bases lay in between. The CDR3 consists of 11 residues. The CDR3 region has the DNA TGTGCCAGCTCAGACACCTACGAGCAGTACTTC. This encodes CASSDTYEQYF.

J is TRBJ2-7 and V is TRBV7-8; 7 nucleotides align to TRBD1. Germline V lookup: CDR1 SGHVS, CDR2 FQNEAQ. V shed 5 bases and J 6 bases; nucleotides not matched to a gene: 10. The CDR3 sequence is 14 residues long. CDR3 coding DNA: TGTGCCAGCAGCAGAGGGGGCAGGGGTGGCGAGCAGTACTTC. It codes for CASSRGGRGGEQYF.

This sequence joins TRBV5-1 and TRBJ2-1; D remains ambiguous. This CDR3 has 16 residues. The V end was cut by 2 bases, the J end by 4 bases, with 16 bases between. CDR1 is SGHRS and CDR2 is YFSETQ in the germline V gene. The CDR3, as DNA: TGCGCCAGCAGCTTTAGCCGCCCTCCTCTATACAATGAGCAGTTCTTC. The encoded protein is CASSFSRPPLYNEQFF.

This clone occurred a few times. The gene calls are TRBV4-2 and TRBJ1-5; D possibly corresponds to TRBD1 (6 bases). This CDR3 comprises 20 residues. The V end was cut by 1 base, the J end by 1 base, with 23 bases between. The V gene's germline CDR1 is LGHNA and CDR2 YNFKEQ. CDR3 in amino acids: CASSQVGRGETGQSNQPQHF. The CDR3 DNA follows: TGTGCCAGCAGCCAAGTGGGGAGAGGGGAGACAGGACAGAGCAATCAGCCCCAGCATTTT.

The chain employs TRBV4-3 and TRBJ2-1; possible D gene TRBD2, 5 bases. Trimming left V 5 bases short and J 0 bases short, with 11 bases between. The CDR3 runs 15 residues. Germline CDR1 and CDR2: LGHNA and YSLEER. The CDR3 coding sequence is TGCGCCAGCAGCTACGAGCGGTACTCCTACAATGAGCAGTTCTTC. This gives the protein CASSYERYSYNEQFF.

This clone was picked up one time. Written as DNA, the CDR3 is TGTGCCAGTACTCTAGGAGGCGGGACAGGGGTTGGACAGCCCCAGCATTTT. The encoded protein is CASTLGGGTGVGQPQHF. The chain carries TRBV19 and TRBJ1-5, with 10 positions matching TRBD1. Germline lookup yields CDR1 LNHDA and CDR2 SQIVND (reference sequence). This CDR3 has 17 residues. V shed 7 bases, J shed 7 bases, and the junction held 16 bases outside the gene matches.

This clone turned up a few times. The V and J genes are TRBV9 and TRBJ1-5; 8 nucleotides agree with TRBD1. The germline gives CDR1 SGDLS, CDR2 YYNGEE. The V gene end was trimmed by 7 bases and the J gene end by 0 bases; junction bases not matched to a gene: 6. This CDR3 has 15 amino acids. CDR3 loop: CASGQGFNSNQPQHF. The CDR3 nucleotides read TGTGCCAGCGGACAGGGTTTCAATAGCAATCAGCCCCAGCATTTT.

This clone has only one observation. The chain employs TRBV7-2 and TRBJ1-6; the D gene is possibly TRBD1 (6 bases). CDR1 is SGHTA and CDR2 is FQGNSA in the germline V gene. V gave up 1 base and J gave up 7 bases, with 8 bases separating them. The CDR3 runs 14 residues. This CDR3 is CASSLGQENSPLHF. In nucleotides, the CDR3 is TGTGCCAGCAGCTTAGGACAGGAGAATTCACCCCTCCACTTT.

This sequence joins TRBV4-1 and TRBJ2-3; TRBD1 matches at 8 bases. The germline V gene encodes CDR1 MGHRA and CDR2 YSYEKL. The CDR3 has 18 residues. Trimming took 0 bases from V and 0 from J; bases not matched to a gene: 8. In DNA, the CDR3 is TGCGCCAGCAGCCAAGATCTTTCCAGGACAGGGAGCACAGATACGCAGTATTTT. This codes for CASSQDLSRTGSTDTQYF.

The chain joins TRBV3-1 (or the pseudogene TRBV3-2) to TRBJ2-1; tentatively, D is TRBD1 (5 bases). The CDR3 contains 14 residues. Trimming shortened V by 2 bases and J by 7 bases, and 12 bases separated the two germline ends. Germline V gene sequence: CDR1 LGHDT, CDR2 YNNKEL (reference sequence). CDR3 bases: TGTGCCAGCAGCCAACCAGAAAGGGGAAATGAGCAGTTCTTC. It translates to CASSQPERGNEQFF.

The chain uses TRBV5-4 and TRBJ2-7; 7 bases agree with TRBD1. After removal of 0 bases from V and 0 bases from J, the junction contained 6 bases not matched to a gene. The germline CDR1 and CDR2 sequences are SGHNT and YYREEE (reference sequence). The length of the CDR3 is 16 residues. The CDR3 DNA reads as TGTGCCAGCAGCTTGGTGGCTGCAGGGGGCTCCTACGAGCAGTACTTC. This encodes CASSLVAAGGSYEQYF.

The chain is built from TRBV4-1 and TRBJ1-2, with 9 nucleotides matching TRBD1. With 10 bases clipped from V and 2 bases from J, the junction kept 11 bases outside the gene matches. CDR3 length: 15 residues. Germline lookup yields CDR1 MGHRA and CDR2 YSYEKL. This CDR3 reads CATSARQGGNYGYTF. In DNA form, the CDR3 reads TGCGCCACCTCCGCCAGACAGGGGGGGAACTATGGCTACACCTTC.

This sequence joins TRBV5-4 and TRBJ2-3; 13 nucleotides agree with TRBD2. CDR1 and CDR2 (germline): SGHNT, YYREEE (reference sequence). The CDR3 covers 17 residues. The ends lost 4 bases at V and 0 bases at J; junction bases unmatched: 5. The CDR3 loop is CASSPTSGRPSTDTQYF. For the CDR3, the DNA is TGTGCCAGCAGCCCGACTAGCGGGAGGCCTAGCACAGATACGCAGTATTTT.

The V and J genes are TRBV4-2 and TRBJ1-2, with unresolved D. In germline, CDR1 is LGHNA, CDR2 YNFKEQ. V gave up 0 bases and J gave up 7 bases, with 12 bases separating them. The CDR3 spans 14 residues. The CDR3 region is CASSQDEGTGGYTF. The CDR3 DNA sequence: TGTGCCAGCAGCCAAGACGAGGGCACGGGTGGCTACACCTTC.

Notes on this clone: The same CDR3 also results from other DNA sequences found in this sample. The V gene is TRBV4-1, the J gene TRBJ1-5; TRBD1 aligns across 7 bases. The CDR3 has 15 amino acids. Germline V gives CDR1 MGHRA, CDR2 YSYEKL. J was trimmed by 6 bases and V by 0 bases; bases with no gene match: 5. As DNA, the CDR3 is TGCGCCAGCAGCCAAGAGGGGCAGGGGGGTCAGCCCCAGCATTTT. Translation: CASSQEGQGGQPQHF.

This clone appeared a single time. The CDR3 reads CASSLEASRTEAFF. The CDR3, as DNA: TGCGCCAGCAGCTTGGAGGCTAGCCGGACTGAAGCTTTCTTT. The gene calls are TRBV5-1 and TRBJ1-1; D uncertain. The CDR3 loop spans 14 amino acids. V was clipped by 0 bases and J by 5 bases, with 11 bases between them. Germline V CDR1 and CDR2: SGHRS, YFSETQ.

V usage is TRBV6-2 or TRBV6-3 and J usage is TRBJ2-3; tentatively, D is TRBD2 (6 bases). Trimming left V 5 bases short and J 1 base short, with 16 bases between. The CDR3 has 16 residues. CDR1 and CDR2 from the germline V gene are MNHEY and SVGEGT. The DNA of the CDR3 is TGTGCCAGCAGTGAGGGAGGTGGGTCACGCACAGATACGCAGTATTTT. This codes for CASSEGGGSRTDTQYF.

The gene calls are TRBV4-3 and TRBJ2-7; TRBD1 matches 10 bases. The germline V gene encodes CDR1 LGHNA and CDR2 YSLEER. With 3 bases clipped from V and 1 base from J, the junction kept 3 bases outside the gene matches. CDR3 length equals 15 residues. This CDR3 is CASSHWDRGSYEQYF. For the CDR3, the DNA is TGCGCCAGCAGCCACTGGGACAGGGGATCCTACGAGCAGTACTTC.

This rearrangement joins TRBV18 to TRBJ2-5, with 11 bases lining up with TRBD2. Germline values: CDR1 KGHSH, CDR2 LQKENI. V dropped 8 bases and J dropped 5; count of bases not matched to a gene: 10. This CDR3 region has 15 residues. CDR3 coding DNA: TGTGCCAGCACCACATCTTCTAGCGGGAGGGAGACCCAGTACTTC. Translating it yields CASTTSSSGRETQYF.

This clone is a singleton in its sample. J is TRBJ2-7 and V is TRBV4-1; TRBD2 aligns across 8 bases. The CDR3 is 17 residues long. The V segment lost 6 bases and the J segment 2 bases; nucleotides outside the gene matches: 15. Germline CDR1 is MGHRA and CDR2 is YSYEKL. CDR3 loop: CASSRYEVREGTYEQYF. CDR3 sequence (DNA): TGCGCCAGCAGTCGGTATGAGGTTCGGGAGGGTACCTACGAGCAGTACTTC.

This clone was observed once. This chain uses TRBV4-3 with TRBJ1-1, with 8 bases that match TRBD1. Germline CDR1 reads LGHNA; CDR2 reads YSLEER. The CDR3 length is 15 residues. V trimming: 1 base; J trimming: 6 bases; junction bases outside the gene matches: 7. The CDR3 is CASSQARTGWAEAFF. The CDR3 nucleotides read TGCGCCAGCAGCCAAGCTAGGACAGGGTGGGCTGAAGCTTTCTTT.